The source of this T cell receptor (beta chain) is a study of shared clonotypes between healthy human individuals. Sorted subsets were amplified in replicate PCRs using around 220 ng DNA, roughly 30,000 T cell genomes. Produced via immunoSEQ multiplex PCR; TCRdb's table is partial and in-frame only. The profile shows over 850,000 clones, approximately 80% of them singletons. From CD4+ cells came CD45RA+ naive and CD45RA-negative memory subsets. This CDR3 is built from 15 residues. Trimming took 5 bases from V and 4 from J; bases not matched to a gene: 9. Germline CDR1 is SGHNT and CDR2 is YYREEE (reference sequence).

The origin of this receptor is a man younger than 35 in good health. Some clones in this sample may be carry-over from other donors' samples. This rearrangement joins TRBV5-4 to TRBJ2-3, with 8 positions matching TRBD2. The sequenced material came from memory CD4+ T cells from PBMCs. Specified subset: CD45RA-negative fraction. CDR3 DNA: TGTGCCAGCAGTCACCCGACTAGCGTCCCAGATACGCAGTATTTT. The encoded protein is CASSHPTSVPDTQYF.